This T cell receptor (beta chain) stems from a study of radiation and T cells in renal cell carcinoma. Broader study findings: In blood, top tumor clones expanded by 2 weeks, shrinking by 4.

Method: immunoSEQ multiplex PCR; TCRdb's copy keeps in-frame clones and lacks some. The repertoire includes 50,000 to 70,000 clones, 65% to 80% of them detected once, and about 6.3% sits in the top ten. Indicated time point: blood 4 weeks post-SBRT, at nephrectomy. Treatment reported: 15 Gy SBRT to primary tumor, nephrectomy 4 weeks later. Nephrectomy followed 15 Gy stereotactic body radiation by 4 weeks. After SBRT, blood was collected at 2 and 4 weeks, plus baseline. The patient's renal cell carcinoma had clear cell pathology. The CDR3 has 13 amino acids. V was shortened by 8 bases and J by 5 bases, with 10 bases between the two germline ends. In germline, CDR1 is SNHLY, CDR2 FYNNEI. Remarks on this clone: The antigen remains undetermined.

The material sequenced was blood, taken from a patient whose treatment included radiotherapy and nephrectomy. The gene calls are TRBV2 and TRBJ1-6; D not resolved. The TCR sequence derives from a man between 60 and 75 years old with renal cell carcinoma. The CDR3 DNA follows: TGTGCCAGCGGCGTACCGAATAATTCACCCCTCCACTTT. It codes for CASGVPNNSPLHF.